The following is a T cell receptor beta chain sequence with its context. The sample is drawn from a study of cytomegalovirus exposure and HLA in healthy donors. Use of 60 Vbeta and 13 Jbeta primers characterized the PCR. Libraries were prepared by immunoSEQ multiplex PCR; TCRdb keeps only in-frame clonotypes and omits some of them. The sample yields under 200,000 clones, approximately 80% seen once. The V gene end was trimmed by 5 bases and the J gene end by 0 bases; junction bases not matched to a gene: 6. The CDR3 length is 16 residues. From germline, CDR1 is ENHRY and CDR2 SYGVKD. This clonotype originated in a woman between 50 and 59 years old in good health and CMV-seronegative. The chain carries TRBV10-3 and TRBJ2-7; TRBD2 matches 11 bases. The sequenced sample consisted of PBMCs. CDR3: CAISHPSGGLSYEQYF. CDR3 sequence (DNA): TGTGCCATCAGTCACCCTAGCGGGGGGCTCTCCTACGAGCAGTACTTC.